Listed here are 16 T cell receptor beta chains from one sample, sequenced in a study of regulatory T cells in long-lasting Graves disease. Assembly of TCR beta libraries relied on iRepertoire HTBI primers together with Arm-PCR of CDR3 regions. TCRdb processed the multiplex PCR reads anew with MiXCR; each CDR3 protein has one entry. Of around 500,000 distinct CDR3 sequences in the sample, about 20% were seen once. As for time point: persistent/refractory GD, antithyroid drugs over 5 years with positive TRAb. RNA from PBMCs was the source of the TCR library. The specimen was peripheral blood mononuclear cells (PBMCs), collected when the disease was refractory, from a patient treated with antithyroid drugs. The receptors come from a female donor with Graves disease.

This clonotype was detected many times. The V and J genes are TRBV20-1 and TRBJ2-2; D is possibly TRBD2 (6 bases). Trimming left V 6 bases short and J 8 bases short, with 25 bases between. Germline V gene data show CDR1 as DFQATT and CDR2 as SNEGSKA (reference sequence). This CDR3 is built from 16 residues. The CDR3 coding sequence is TGCAGTGCGGACGGAGGGGACGACTACCCCATAGGGGAGCTGTTTTTT. It is translated as CSADGGDDYPIGELFF.

The chain employs TRBV12-3 or TRBV12-4 and TRBJ2-5, with 10 nucleotides matching TRBD2. The V segment lost 9 bases and the J segment 6 bases; nucleotides outside the gene matches: 10. The CDR3 is 14 residues long. This CDR3 reads CASRRAGGPKTQYF. The CDR3 coding sequence is TGTGCCAGTAGAAGAGCGGGAGGGCCGAAGACCCAGTACTTC.

This chain joins TRBV20-1 and TRBJ2-7, with 9 bases lining up with TRBD1. Trimming took 1 base from V and 5 from J; bases not matched to a gene: 12. The CDR3 covers 16 residues. CDR1 DFQATT and CDR2 SNEGSKA come from the germline V gene (reference sequence). Written as DNA, the CDR3 is TGCAGTGCTAGAGTTGGGAGGGGGACAGGGTTCCACGAGCAGTACTTC. Residues: CSARVGRGTGFHEQYF.

This clonotype has ten or more counts. The chain couples TRBV6-1 to TRBJ2-7; 7 positions agree with TRBD1. Germline CDR1 is MNHNS and CDR2 is SASEGT. This CDR3 comprises 14 residues. The V segment lost 2 bases and the J segment 6 bases; nucleotides outside the gene matches: 7. The CDR3, as DNA: TGTGCCAGCAGTGAAAGCCCGGACAGGTCCGAGCAGTACTTC. Translated, it gives CASSESPDRSEQYF.

This clonotype was seen ten or more times. The gene calls are TRBV20-1 and TRBJ1-6; no firm D call. CDR1 and CDR2 from the germline V gene are DFQATT and SNEGSKA (reference sequence). V was trimmed by 3 bases and J by 7 bases, leaving 13 bases between them. The CDR3 length is 14 residues. The CDR3 bases are TGCAGTGCTAGTCAGTGGATAGAGAATTCACCCCTCCACTTT. Its translation is CSASQWIENSPLHF.

This clonotype was picked up a small number of times. The CDR3 coding sequence is TGTGCCAGCAGCGTCGGGACAGGGACCTACGAGCAGTACTTC. This sequence encodes CASSVGTGTYEQYF. V usage is TRBV5-8 and J usage is TRBJ2-7, with 9 bases identical to TRBD1. After removal of 4 bases from V and 2 bases from J, the junction contained 4 bases not matched to a gene. Per germline, CDR1 SGHTS and CDR2 YDEGEE. CDR3 length equals 14 residues. Drawing the rest from reference TRBV5-8 and TRBJ2-7, the complete variable domain is EAGVTQSPTHLIKTRGQQATLRCSPISGHTSVYWYQQALGLGLQFLLWYDEGEERNRGNFPPRFSGRQFPNYSSELNVNALELEDSALYLCASSVGTGTYEQYFGPGTRLTVT.

This clonotype was counted at least ten times. The chain links TRBV6-1 to TRBJ1-1, with unresolved D. The CDR3 runs 14 residues. Germline V CDR1 and CDR2: MNHNS, SASEGT. With 6 bases removed from V and 3 bases from J, the gap between germline ends came to 14 bases. The CDR3 nucleotides read TGTGCCAGCAGCACACCTACGACGGACACTGAAGCTTTCTTT. Its protein is CASSTPTTDTEAFF.

This clonotype was counted between two and nine times. The chain recombines TRBV6-2 or TRBV6-3 with TRBJ1-1, with D possibly matching TRBD1 (6 bases). The V gene lost 7 bases and the J gene lost 7 bases, with 16 bases spanning the gap. CDR3 size: 13 residues. The V gene's germline CDR1 is MNHEY and CDR2 SVGEGT. CDR3 in DNA: TGTGCCAGCAACAACGCGGGGGGCTATGAAGCTTTCTTT. Its translation: CASNNAGGYEAFF.

In its sample, this clonotype was seen a few times. The gene calls are TRBV5-5 and TRBJ1-5, with D tentatively TRBD1 (6 bases). Germline values: CDR1 SGHKS, CDR2 YYEKEE (reference sequence). The CDR3 runs 15 residues. V lost 7 bases to trimming and J lost 5 bases, with 19 bases between them. The CDR3: CASELGWGADQPQHF. The DNA of the CDR3 is TGTGCCAGCGAGCTTGGATGGGGGGCTGATCAGCCCCAGCATTTT.

This clonotype was picked up a small number of times. The rearrangement links TRBV19 to TRBJ2-5; D possibly corresponds to TRBD1 (6 bases). Trimming left V 3 bases short and J 4 bases short, with 15 bases between. This CDR3 has 15 amino acids. The germline V gene encodes CDR1 LNHDA and CDR2 SQIVND (reference sequence). The CDR3, as DNA: TGTGCCAGTAGTATTGGAACAGGGAACTTAGAGACCCAGTACTTC. This translates into CASSIGTGNLETQYF.

This clonotype was counted at least ten times. V is TRBV7-3 and J is TRBJ2-5; D not resolved. CDR1 and CDR2 (germline): SGHTA, FQGTGA. Trimming took 2 bases from V and 2 from J, leaving 6 bases between them. The CDR3 runs 13 residues. For the CDR3, the DNA is TGTGCCAGCAGCTTAGAGAGGCAAGAGACCCAGTACTTC. Translated, it gives CASSLERQETQYF.

This clonotype occurred a few times. V and J are TRBV7-6 and TRBJ1-1; D not certain. Germline V gives CDR1 SGHVS, CDR2 FNYEAQ. Trimming took off 2 bases at V and 2 bases at J, with 15 bases between the two ends. CDR3 size: 16 residues. CDR3 nucleotides: TGTGCCAGCAGCTTACTTGCAGGCTCGGGAAACACTGAAGCTTTCTTT. Translated, it gives CASSLLAGSGNTEAFF.

This clonotype was recorded many times. V and J are TRBV28 and TRBJ2-2; 10 bases are a match to TRBD2. The CDR3 extends over 16 amino acids. Per germline, CDR1 MDHEN and CDR2 SYDVKM. Losses at the gene ends were 3 bases for V and 5 bases for J; bases not matched to a gene: 6. This chain's CDR3 is CASSFRSSGSTGELFF. In nucleotides, the CDR3 is TGTGCCAGCAGTTTCAGATCTAGCGGGAGTACCGGGGAGCTGTTTTTT.

This clonotype was seen ten or more times. The genes are TRBV6-5 and TRBJ1-1, with unresolved D. Germline CDR1 is MNHEY and CDR2 is SVGAGI. The CDR3 contains 15 residues. Trimming removed 2 bases at V and 3 bases at J, with 13 bases between. The CDR3 DNA reads TGTGCCAGCAGTTACGGCGGGGTAAGGTACACTGAAGCTTTCTTT. It translates to CASSYGGVRYTEAFF.

A note on this clonotype: A read error may explain this, as a much larger clone is one base away. The chain joins TRBV6-5 to TRBJ2-5; the D gene is possibly TRBD2 (7 bases). V was clipped by 2 bases and J by 4 bases, with 14 bases between them. The CDR3 spans 15 residues. Germline V gene data show CDR1 as MNHEY and CDR2 as SVGAGI. The CDR3 region is CASSYAPGGRETQYF. The DNA of the CDR3 is TGTGCCAGCAGTTACGCCCCCGGGGGGCGAGAGACCCAGTACTTC.

As regards this clonotype: A junction end diverges from the germline sequence, so it may reflect a read error. The V call is TRBV6-1, the J call TRBJ1-2; 7 bases match TRBD1. The CDR3 is 15 residues long. Germline V gene data show CDR1 as MNHNS and CDR2 as SASEGT. CDR3 DNA: TGTGCCAGCAGAAAGGGGACAGTGATTCACTATGGCCACACCTTC. This gives the protein CASRKGTVIHYGHTF.